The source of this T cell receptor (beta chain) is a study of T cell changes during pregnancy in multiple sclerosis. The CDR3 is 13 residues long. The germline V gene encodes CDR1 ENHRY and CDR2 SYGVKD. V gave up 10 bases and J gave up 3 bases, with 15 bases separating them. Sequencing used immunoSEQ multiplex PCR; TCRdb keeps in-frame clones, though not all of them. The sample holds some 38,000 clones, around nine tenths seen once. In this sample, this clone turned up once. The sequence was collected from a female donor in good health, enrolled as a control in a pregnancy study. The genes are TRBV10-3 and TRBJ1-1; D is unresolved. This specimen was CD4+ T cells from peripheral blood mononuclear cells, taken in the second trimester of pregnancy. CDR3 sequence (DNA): TGTGCCACCCTCGGTGCGGGTGACACTGAAGCTTTCTTT. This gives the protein CATLGAGDTEAFF.